The 27 T cell receptor beta chains reported below all come from one sample, sequenced in a study of blood T cell repertoires in COVID-19. The method was immunoSEQ multiplex PCR; TCRdb's version includes in-frame clones alone and lacks a portion of them. The repertoire holds roughly 72,000 clones, with around 90% as singletons. Sequenced sample: peripheral blood. The receptor source for this set is a human donor in a cohort sampled during active COVID-19.

The chain combines TRBV5-6 with TRBJ1-5; D uncertain. Trimming shortened V by 4 bases and J by 6 bases, and 11 bases separated the two germline ends. CDR3 length: 13 amino acids. Germline values: CDR1 SGHDT, CDR2 YYEEEE. The CDR3 region has the DNA TGTGCCAGCAGCCGGACTAGAGGTCAGCCCCAGCATTTT. It encodes CASSRTRGQPQHF.

This sequence joins TRBV10-3 and TRBJ2-3, with 10 bases that match TRBD2. Germline-derived CDR1 and CDR2 are ENHRY and SYGVKD. This CDR3 is built from 15 residues. The V segment lost 6 bases and the J segment 1 base; nucleotides outside the gene matches: 4. CDR3 sequence reads: CAIRGAGGGTDTQYF. The DNA of the CDR3 is TGTGCCATCAGGGGAGCGGGGGGGGGCACAGATACGCAGTATTTT.

This chain uses TRBV6-1 with TRBJ1-2, with D perhaps matching TRBD1 (5 bases). V lost 0 bases to trimming and J lost 4 bases, with 9 bases between them. Looked up from germline, CDR1 is MNHNS and CDR2 is SASEGT. This CDR3 is 14 amino acids long. The CDR3 spells CASSEAAQAYGYTF. The CDR3 DNA follows: TGTGCCAGCAGTGAAGCGGCACAGGCCTATGGCTACACCTTC.

The CDR3 here is CASSLDSTLSQYF. The CDR3 DNA sequence: TGTGCCAGCAGCTTAGACAGTACTCTGTCCCAGTACTTC. The chain employs TRBV7-2 and TRBJ2-5; D gene uncertain. The CDR3 covers 13 residues. Germline V gene sequence: CDR1 SGHTA, CDR2 FQGNSA. The V end was cut by 1 base, the J end by 9 bases, with 12 bases between.

The chain joins TRBV15 to TRBJ2-3; unclear D gene. The CDR3 covers 16 residues. From germline, CDR1 is LNHNV and CDR2 YYDKDF (reference sequence). V lost 2 bases to trimming and J lost 0 bases, with 12 bases between them. The chain's CDR3 is CATSRIDIDSTDTQYF. The CDR3 region has the DNA TGTGCCACCAGCAGAATCGATATAGATAGCACAGATACGCAGTATTTT.

V gene TRBV5-4 combines with J gene TRBJ2-5; D possibly corresponds to TRBD2 (6 bases). Trimming shortened V by 4 bases and J by 5 bases, and 18 bases separated the two germline ends. The CDR3 is 15 residues long. Per germline, CDR1 SGHNT and CDR2 YYREEE (reference sequence). The DNA of the CDR3 is TGTGCCAGCAGCCAGGAGGAGGGCGCTTGGGAGACCCAGTACTTC. It yields the protein CASSQEEGAWETQYF.

This chain connects TRBV7-2 to TRBJ2-1; D is perhaps TRBD2 (7 bases). The CDR3 is 16 amino acids. V lost 5 bases to trimming and J lost 1 base, with 15 bases between them. Germline V gene data show CDR1 as SGHTA and CDR2 as FQGNSA. For the CDR3, the DNA is TGTGCCAGCAGCCCGCGGGGGCAGAGATCCTACAATGAGCAGTTCTTC. Its translation is CASSPRGQRSYNEQFF. Complete variable domain (other parts from reference TRBV7-2 and TRBJ2-1): GAGVSQSPSNKVTEKGKDVELRCDPISGHTALYWYRQSLGQGLEFLIYFQGNSAPDKSGLPSDRFSAERTGGSVSTLTIQRTQQEDSAVYLCASSPRGQRSYNEQFFGPGTRLTVL.

The CDR3 reads CASTPRDTIKAFF. Here the CDR3 DNA reads TGTGCCAGTACCCCCCGGGACACCATAAAAGCTTTCTTT. V and J are TRBV19 and TRBJ1-1, with D possibly matching TRBD1 (6 bases). Per germline, CDR1 LNHDA and CDR2 SQIVND (reference sequence). This CDR3 spans 13 amino acids. Trimming took off 7 bases at V and 9 bases at J, with 18 bases between the two ends.

The rearrangement links TRBV28 to TRBJ2-1; 11 nucleotides agree with TRBD2. This CDR3 region has 18 residues. V lost 3 bases to trimming and J lost 0 bases; unmatched junction nucleotides: 7. The germline CDR1 and CDR2 sequences are MDHEN and SYDVKM. CDR3 coding DNA: TGTGCCAGCAGTTTCCCAGGACTAGCGGGCCTCTCCTACAATGAGCAGTTCTTC. Translating it yields CASSFPGLAGLSYNEQFF.

J is TRBJ1-1 and V is TRBV6-5; TRBD1 might be the D (5 bases). In germline, CDR1 is MNHEY, CDR2 SVGAGI. This CDR3 region has 13 residues. Trimming took off 6 bases at V and 2 bases at J, with 10 bases between the two ends. The CDR3 DNA sequence: TGTGCCAGCAGGTCGGGACTTAACACTGAAGCTTTCTTT. This gives the protein CASRSGLNTEAFF.

This chain uses TRBV5-5 with TRBJ2-1; 8 nucleotides line up with TRBD1. V shed 3 bases and J 8 bases; nucleotides not matched to a gene: 10. The germline V gene encodes CDR1 SGHKS and CDR2 YYEKEE (reference sequence). This CDR3 is 15 amino acids long. CDR3 in DNA: TGTGCCAGCAGCTATCAGGGGGCTAGGTCCTATGAGCAGTTCTTC. As protein: CASSYQGARSYEQFF.

The chain uses TRBV5-1 and TRBJ2-1; 10 positions agree with TRBD2. This CDR3 is built from 15 residues. Germline trimming cut 1 base from V and 5 bases from J; bases unmatched to any gene: 3. Germline CDR1 reads SGHRS; CDR2 reads YFSETQ. For the CDR3, the DNA is TGCGCCAGCAGCTTGCGGACTAGCGGTAACAATGAGCAGTTCTTC. Its protein product is CASSLRTSGNNEQFF.

The V gene is TRBV5-4, the J gene TRBJ2-3; no definite D call. The CDR3 loop spans 14 amino acids. CDR1 is SGHNT, CDR2 YYREEE, per germline (reference sequence). The V and J ends lost 0 bases and 1 base respectively, with 6 bases between them. The CDR3 here is CASSLGGRTDTQYF. The CDR3 coding sequence is TGTGCCAGCAGCTTGGGTGGGCGCACAGATACGCAGTATTTT.

About this clone: One end of the junction varies from germline; a read error may be responsible. The chain combines TRBV7-2 with TRBJ2-7; 7 nucleotides match TRBD1. CDR3 length: 14 residues. Germline CDR1 and CDR2: SGHTA and FQGNSA. For the CDR3, the DNA is TGTGCCAGCAGCCTAGACCCCTCCGGGACAGCCAAGGGTTTC. Its protein product is CASSLDPSGTAKGF.

The chain has TRBV6-1 and TRBJ2-1, with D perhaps matching TRBD2 (7 bases). V was clipped by 8 bases and J by 7 bases, with 12 bases between them. The CDR3 is 12 amino acids. The germline CDR1 and CDR2 sequences are MNHNS and SASEGT. The CDR3 spells CASGGARNEQFF. The CDR3 coding sequence is TGTGCCAGCGGGGGGGCCCGGAATGAGCAGTTCTTC.

The chain joins TRBV10-3 to TRBJ1-2, with D perhaps matching TRBD1 (6 bases). Germline CDR1 and CDR2: ENHRY and SYGVKD. The ends were cut back, 0 bases at V and 6 bases at J, with 14 bases in the middle. CDR3 length: 15 amino acids. CDR3: CAISESLQQGNGYTF. CDR3 DNA: TGTGCCATCAGTGAGTCACTTCAACAGGGAAATGGCTACACCTTC.

The DNA of the CDR3 is TGTGCCTGGAGTGAGGGGAATTCACCCCTCCACTTT. It yields the protein CAWSEGNSPLHF. V is TRBV30 and J is TRBJ1-6; D is perhaps TRBD1 (5 bases). CDR3 size: 12 residues. Germline loops: CDR1 GTSNPN, CDR2 SVGIG (reference sequence). V was shortened by 1 base and J by 7 bases, with 5 bases between the two germline ends. Variable domain in full (rest from reference TRBV30 and TRBJ1-6): SQTIHQWPATLVQPVGSPLSLECTVEGTSNPNLYWYRQAAGRGLQLLFYSVGIGQISSEVPQNLSASRPQDRQFILSSKKLLLSDSGFYLCAWSEGNSPLHFGNGTRLTVT.

The chain has TRBV18 and TRBJ1-2, with TRBD1 matching 7 bases. There are 16 residues in the CDR3. Trimming removed 0 bases from V and 6 bases from J; junction bases left unmatched: 10. Germline values: CDR1 KGHSH, CDR2 LQKENI. The DNA for the CDR3 is TGTGCCAGCTCACCACCGCGGCCAGGGGGTACGCATGGCTACACCTTC. This gives the protein CASSPPRPGGTHGYTF.

This clone was counted a few times. The chain uses TRBV28 and TRBJ1-4; unclear D gene. The germline gives CDR1 MDHEN, CDR2 SYDVKM. There are 13 residues in the CDR3. V shed 2 bases and J shed 8 bases, with 9 bases lying between them. CDR3 DNA sequence: TGTGCCAGCAGTTTACGGGAGATCGAAAAACTGTTTTTT. Protein sequence: CASSLREIEKLFF.

V gene TRBV5-4 combines with J gene TRBJ1-6, with 9 positions matching TRBD1. CDR1 is SGHNT and CDR2 is YYREEE in the germline V gene (reference sequence). This CDR3 is built from 15 residues. The ends lost 4 bases at V and 7 bases at J; junction bases unmatched: 6. In DNA form, the CDR3 reads TGTGCCAGCAGCAAGAACAGGGGGCTAAATTCACCCCTCCACTTT. This sequence encodes CASSKNRGLNSPLHF.

The gene calls are TRBV3-1 (or the pseudogene TRBV3-2) and TRBJ2-5, with a tentative D call TRBD1 (5 bases). Trimming shortened V by 4 bases and J by 0 bases, and 15 bases separated the two germline ends. The germline V gene encodes CDR1 LGHDT and CDR2 YNNKEL (reference sequence). The CDR3 spans 16 residues. In nucleotides, the CDR3 is TGTGCCAGCAGCCCGATACTGGGCAGGGACCAAGAGACCCAGTACTTC. This codes for CASSPILGRDQETQYF.

The chain links TRBV5-4 to TRBJ2-3; D gene uncertain. This CDR3 has 14 amino acids. The V end lost 5 bases, the J end lost 1 base, and 11 bases lay between the germline ends. Germline CDR1 is SGHNT and CDR2 is YYREEE (reference sequence). In nucleotides, the CDR3 is TGTGCCAGCAGTCCCATGGTAGGCACAGATACGCAGTATTTT. Translation: CASSPMVGTDTQYF. The complete variable domain, with remaining parts taken from reference TRBV5-4 and TRBJ2-3, reads ETGVTQSPTHLIKTRGQQVTLRCSSQSGHNTVSWYQQALGQGPQFIFQYYREEENGRGNFPPRFSGLQFPNYSSELNVNALELDDSALYLCASSPMVGTDTQYFGPGTRLTVL.

CDR3 sequence (DNA): TGTGCCAGCTCAAGCGGGACCGACGAATCCTACGAGCAGTACTTC. This sequence encodes CASSSGTDESYEQYF. This chain joins TRBV18 and TRBJ2-7, with 7 bases fitting TRBD2. This CDR3 has 15 amino acids. Germline assignment: CDR1 KGHSH and CDR2 LQKENI. V trimming: 5 bases; J trimming: 1 base; junction bases outside the gene matches: 8.

The rearrangement links TRBV2 to TRBJ1-1; tentatively, D is TRBD1 (6 bases). CDR1 is SNHLY, CDR2 FYNNEI, per germline. This CDR3 spans 14 amino acids. V shed 4 bases and J shed 1 base, with 10 bases lying between them. CDR3 sequence reads: CASSVLTGNTEAFF. The DNA of the CDR3 is TGTGCCAGCAGTGTACTGACAGGGAACACTGAAGCTTTCTTT.

The J gene is TRBJ2-3, the V gene TRBV6-1; 8 bases are shared with TRBD2. V gave up 2 bases and J gave up 8 bases; unmatched junction bases: 0. The CDR3 contains 12 residues. Germline CDR1 MNHNS, CDR2 SASEGT. The CDR3 here is CASSERGGTQYF. The CDR3 DNA reads as TGTGCCAGCAGTGAACGGGGGGGTACGCAGTATTTT.

The rearrangement joins TRBV3-1 (or the pseudogene TRBV3-2) to TRBJ1-2, with D possibly TRBD1 on 6 matching bases. The CDR3 covers 15 residues. Germline CDR1 is LGHDT and CDR2 is YNNKEL (reference sequence). The V end lost 4 bases, the J end lost 7 bases, and 19 bases lay between the germline ends. The CDR3 loop reads CASSPTKGGVSGYTF. The DNA for the CDR3 is TGTGCCAGCAGCCCCACAAAAGGGGGGGTCTCTGGCTACACCTTC.

V is TRBV29-1 and J is TRBJ1-2; D is perhaps TRBD1 (6 bases). This CDR3 is 14 amino acids long. CDR1 is SQVTM, CDR2 ANQGSEA, per germline. V lost 2 bases to trimming and J lost 6 bases, with 16 bases between them. In nucleotides, the CDR3 is TGCAGCGTTGAACCCTTGGACAGATCGAATGGCTACACCTTC. Protein: CSVEPLDRSNGYTF.